This entry describes one TCR beta chain. The V and J ends lost 1 base and 3 bases respectively, with 13 bases between them. Germline values: CDR1 LGHDT, CDR2 YNNKEL (reference sequence). This CDR3 spans 15 amino acids. These data belong to a study of blood T cell repertoires in COVID-19. Study-wide context: The United States, Italy and Spain were the sources of the acute and convalescent COVID-19 samples.

Enrolled during active infection, Seattle patients were then followed longitudinally. Original processing notes: Scientists estimated how many nucleated cells there were by amplifying reference gene primers. The repertoire was sequenced with immunoSEQ multiplex PCR; TCRdb's copy has only in-frame clones and lacks some. V and J calls and clone size are given by that table; D and trimming were obtained from the DNA. Of 180,000 or so clones in the sample, roughly 76% are singletons; the top ten hold 9.5% to 12%. The clonotype was recovered from a woman aged 40 to 55 with COVID-19, enrolled during active disease. Input material: peripheral blood. The J gene is TRBJ2-7, the V gene TRBV3-1 (or the pseudogene TRBV3-2), with a tentative D call TRBD2 (5 bases). CDR3 in DNA: TGTGCCAGCAGCCAAGTGGCAAGCGGAGTCTACGAGCAGTACTTC. Translated: CASSQVASGVYEQYF.